The rows below give T cell receptor beta chains drawn from one sample of a study of neurological immune-mediated disorders. MiXCR, run by TCRdb on the 5' RACE reads, gives a single entry per CDR3 protein. The sample has 55,000 to 70,000 distinct CDR3 sequences, around a tenth seen once; the top ten hold approximately 7%. The source material was PBMCs. These receptors were collected from a male donor with HTLV-1-associated myelopathy (HAM/TSP). The CDR3 runs from the conserved cysteine through the conserved F or W. A D gene is named only where the DNA matches it firmly. Rows give clone size only sometimes, using once, few, many, or a class for an expanded clone.

d_gene	len	j_gene	v_gene	abundance	CDR3nt	CDR3aa
.	14	TRBJ1-5	TRBV30	many	TGTGCCTGGAAAGGTGGGCTCAGCAATCAGCCCCAGCATTTT	CAWKGGLSNQPQHF
TRBD1	14	TRBJ2-4	TRBV7-9	many	TGTGCCAGCAGCAGAGGGGGCTTCGGAAACATTCAGTACTTC	CASSRGGFGNIQYF
TRBD1	13	TRBJ1-1	TRBV27	many	TGTGCCAGCAGTTTTGGACAGGGGGCTGAAGCTTTCTTT	CASSFGQGAEAFF
.	15	TRBJ1-1	TRBV29-1	many	TGCAGCCTCACAGGATCTGACAGAGCCTACACTGAAGCTTTCTTT	CSLTGSDRAYTEAFF
.	15	TRBJ1-5	TRBV7-9	many	TGTGCCAGCAGCTTAGGGGACCTAACCAATCAGCCCCAGCATTTT	CASSLGDLTNQPQHF
.	13	TRBJ2-1	TRBV5-1	many	TGCGCCAGCAGCTTGGTCGAGGTCAATGAGCAGTTCTTC	CASSLVEVNEQFF
TRBD2	13	TRBJ2-4	TRBV20-1	many	TGCAGCCAGCGGGGGTTTGCCAAAAACATTCAGTACTTC	CSQRGFAKNIQYF
.	14	TRBJ1-1	TRBV6-2/TRBV6-3	many	TGTGCCAGCAGTTACCCCAGGATGAACACTGAAGCTTTCTTT	CASSYPRMNTEAFF
.	13	TRBJ2-7	TRBV5-6	few	TGTGCCAGCAGCCAAGACCCCTCCTACGAGCAGTACTTC	CASSQDPSYEQYF
.	13	TRBJ2-2	TRBV5-1	many	TGCGCCAGCAGCTCAAGGGACACCGGGGAGCTGTTTTTT	CASSSRDTGELFF
TRBD1	14	TRBJ2-1	TRBV4-3	many	TGCGCCAGCAGCTGGAACAGGGGGGACAATGAGCAGTTCTTC	CASSWNRGDNEQFF
.	14	TRBJ2-3	TRBV5-1	many	TGCGCCAGCAGCTTGCAGGGGTTCACAGATACGCAGTATTTT	CASSLQGFTDTQYF
TRBD1	15	TRBJ1-5	TRBV5-8	many	TGTGCCAGCAGCCCGGGACAGGGTGGAATACAGCCCCAGCATTTT	CASSPGQGGIQPQHF
TRBD2	14	TRBJ2-3	TRBV6-5	many	TGTGCCACCCTAACTAGCGGGGGAACAGATACGCAGTATTTT	CATLTSGGTDTQYF
.	14	TRBJ1-1	TRBV11-3	.	TGTGCCAGCAGCTTACCCGGACCGAACACTGAAGCTTTCTTT	CASSLPGPNTEAFF
TRBD1	19	TRBJ1-1	TRBV7-9	few	TGTGCCAGCAGATCATCCCCCAGGACAGGGAGGAAGATGAACACTGAAGCTTTCTTT	CASRSSPRTGRKMNTEAFF
.	14	TRBJ2-7	TRBV7-3	.	TGTGCCAGCAGCCCGGGCGCAGGACCCTTCGAGCAGTACTTC	CASSPGAGPFEQYF
TRBD1	13	TRBJ1-2	TRBV5-1	many	TGCGCCAGCAGCAACCAGGGGGCTGATGGCTACACCTTC	CASSNQGADGYTF
TRBD1	13	TRBJ1-4	TRBV2	many	TGTGCCAGCGCCGGGACAGGAGCTGAAAAACTGTTTTTT	CASAGTGAEKLFF
TRBD2	17	TRBJ2-1	TRBV5-1	once	TGCGCCAGCAGCCCTCAGAAGGCGGGGGGCTCCTACAATGAGCAGTTCTTC	CASSPQKAGGSYNEQFF
TRBD1	14	TRBJ2-4	TRBV7-9	.	TGTGCCAGCAAGCCAGACAGGGTCGGAAACATTCAGTACTTC	CASKPDRVGNIQYF
.	13	TRBJ2-7	TRBV6-5	many	TGTGCCAGCAGTTTACCGGGCTCCTACGAGCAGTACTTC	CASSLPGSYEQYF